This TCR beta chain was documented in a study of shared clonotypes between healthy human individuals. Overall study results and limits: Investigators collected only blood, and repertoires in tissues likely differ. Clonotypes shared by all four donors outscored non-shared clonotypes in generation probability.

The sorted-subset replicate PCRs were given around 200 ng DNA, which is about 29,000 T cell genomes. The protocol was immunoSEQ multiplex PCR, while the TCRdb copy is restricted to in-frame clones and leaves out a portion. Of 1,400,000 or so clones in the sample, 97% to 99% are singletons; the top ten hold roughly 0.36%. Germline CDR1 reads SGDLS; CDR2 reads YYNGEE. The V gene lost 0 bases and the J gene lost 3 bases, with 5 bases spanning the gap. This CDR3 region has 13 residues. Donors, healthy HIV-negative adults, lacked recent acute infections or vaccinations. This clone occurred once. Its specificity is unknown. Other DNA sequences in this sample translate to the same CDR3.

This chain connects TRBV9 to TRBJ2-3, with D uncertain. The sequenced sample consisted of naive CD4+ T cells sorted from blood. Subset noted: CD45RA+ positively selected. The TCR comes from a man in his thirties or forties in good health. CDR3 DNA sequence: TGTGCCAGCAGCGTAGAAAGGACAGATACGCAGTATTTT. Translated, it gives CASSVERTDTQYF.